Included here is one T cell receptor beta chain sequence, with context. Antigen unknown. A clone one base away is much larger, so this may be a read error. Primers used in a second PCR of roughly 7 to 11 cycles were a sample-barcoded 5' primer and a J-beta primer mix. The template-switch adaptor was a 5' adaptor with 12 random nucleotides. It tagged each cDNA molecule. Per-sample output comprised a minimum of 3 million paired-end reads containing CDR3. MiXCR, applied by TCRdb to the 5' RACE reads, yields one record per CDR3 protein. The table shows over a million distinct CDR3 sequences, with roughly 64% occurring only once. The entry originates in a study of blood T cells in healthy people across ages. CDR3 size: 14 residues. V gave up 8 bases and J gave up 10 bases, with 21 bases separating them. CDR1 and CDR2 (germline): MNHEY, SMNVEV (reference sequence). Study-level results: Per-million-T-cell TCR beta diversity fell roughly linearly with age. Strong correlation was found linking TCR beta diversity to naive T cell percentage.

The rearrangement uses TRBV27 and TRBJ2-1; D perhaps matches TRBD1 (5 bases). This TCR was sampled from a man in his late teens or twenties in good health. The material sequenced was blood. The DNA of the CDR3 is TGTGCCAGCTTTCCCAGGGTTAGCTCCTACGAGCAGTTCTTC. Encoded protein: CASFPRVSSYEQFF.